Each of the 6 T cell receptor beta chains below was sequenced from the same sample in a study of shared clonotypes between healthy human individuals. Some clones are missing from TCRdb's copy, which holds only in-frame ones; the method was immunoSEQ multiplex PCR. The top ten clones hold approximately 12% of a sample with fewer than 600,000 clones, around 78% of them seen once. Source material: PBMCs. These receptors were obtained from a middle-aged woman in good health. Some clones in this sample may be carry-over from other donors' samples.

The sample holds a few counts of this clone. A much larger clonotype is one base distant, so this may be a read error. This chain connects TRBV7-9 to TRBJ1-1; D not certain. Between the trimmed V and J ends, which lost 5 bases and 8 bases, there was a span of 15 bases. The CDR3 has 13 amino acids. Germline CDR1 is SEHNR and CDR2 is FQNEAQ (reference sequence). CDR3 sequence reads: CASSPGWWREAFF. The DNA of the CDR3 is TGTGCCAGCAGCCCTGGGTGGTGGCGGGAAGCTTTCTTT.

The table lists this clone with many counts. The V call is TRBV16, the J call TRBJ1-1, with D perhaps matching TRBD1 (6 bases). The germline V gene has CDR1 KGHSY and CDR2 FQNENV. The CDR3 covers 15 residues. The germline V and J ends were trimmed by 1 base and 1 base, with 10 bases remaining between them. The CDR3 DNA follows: TGTGCCAGCAGCCAATTGAGGGGGAGGAACACTGAAGCTTTCTTT. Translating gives CASSQLRGRNTEAFF. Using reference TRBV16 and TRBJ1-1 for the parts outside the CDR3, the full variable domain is GEEVAQTPKHLVRGEGQKAKLYCAPIKGHSYVFWYQQVLKNEFKFLISFQNENVFDETGMPKERFSAKCLPNSPCSLEIQATKLEDSAVYFCASSQLRGRNTEAFFGQGTRLTVV.

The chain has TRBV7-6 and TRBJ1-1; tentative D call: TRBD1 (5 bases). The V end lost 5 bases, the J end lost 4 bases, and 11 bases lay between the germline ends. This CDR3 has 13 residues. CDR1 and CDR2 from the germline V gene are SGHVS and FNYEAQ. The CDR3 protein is CASSPRRGTEAFF. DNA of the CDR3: TGTGCCAGCAGCCCGAGGAGGGGCACTGAAGCTTTCTTT.

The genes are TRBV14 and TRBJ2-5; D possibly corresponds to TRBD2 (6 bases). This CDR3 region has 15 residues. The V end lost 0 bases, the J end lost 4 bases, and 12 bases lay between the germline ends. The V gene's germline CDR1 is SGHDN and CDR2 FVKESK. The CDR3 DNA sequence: TGTGCCAGCAGCCAAGATCGGAGGGATACAGAGACCCAGTACTTC. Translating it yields CASSQDRRDTETQYF.

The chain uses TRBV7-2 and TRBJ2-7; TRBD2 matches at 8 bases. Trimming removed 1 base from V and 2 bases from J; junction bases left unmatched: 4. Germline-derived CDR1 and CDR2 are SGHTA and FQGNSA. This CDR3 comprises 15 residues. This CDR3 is CASSLGGRPTYEQYF. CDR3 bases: TGTGCCAGCAGCTTAGGCGGGAGGCCTACCTACGAGCAGTACTTC.

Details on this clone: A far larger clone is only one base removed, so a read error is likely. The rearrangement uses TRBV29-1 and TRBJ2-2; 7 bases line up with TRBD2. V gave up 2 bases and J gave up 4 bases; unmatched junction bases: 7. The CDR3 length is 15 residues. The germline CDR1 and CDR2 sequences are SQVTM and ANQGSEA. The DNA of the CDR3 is TGCAGCGTTGAATTCGGGGGGTCCGGCACCGGGGAGCTGTTTTTT. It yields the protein CSVEFGGSGTGELFF.